The present TCR beta chain was sequenced within a study of early T cells in non-severe SARS-CoV-2 infection. Study outcomes and limitations: Anti-spike CD8 specificities were favored by VDJdb matching, whose results missed private and CD4 specificities.

With 3 bases removed from V and 0 bases from J, the gap between germline ends came to 9 bases. The length of the CDR3 is 15 residues. Germline V CDR1 and CDR2: MDHEN, SYDVKM. As to this clonotype: What it binds is not known.

Separate cDNA molecules each had unique molecular identifiers attached to them. TCRdb fed the 5' RACE reads into MiXCR, producing one record per CDR3 protein. Among roughly 70,000 distinct CDR3 sequences, under 15% were seen once, and the ten largest hold about 1.3%. The V and J genes are TRBV28 and TRBJ1-5; D is possibly TRBD1 (6 bases). The receptor's source is an adult who was a healthcare worker with PCR-confirmed SARS-CoV-2 infection or an uninfected control (not recorded which). Sequenced material: whole blood. CDR3 sequence: CASSFQQGSNQPQHF. The CDR3 bases are TGTGCCAGCAGTTTCCAACAGGGTAGCAATCAGCCCCAGCATTTT.